One and the same sample provided the 28 T cell receptor beta chains below, sequenced in a study of blood T cell repertoires in COVID-19. Profiled with immunoSEQ multiplex PCR; TCRdb holds only in-frame clones, not every one. Here the sample spans tens of thousands of clones, around 74% being singletons. Sequenced material: peripheral blood. The receptors stem from a woman between 45 and 60 years old with active or convalescent COVID-19.

This chain joins TRBV11-2 and TRBJ2-7, with D maybe TRBD1 (6 bases). The ends were cut back, 5 bases at V and 6 bases at J, with 14 bases in the middle. This CDR3 has 13 amino acids. Looked up from germline, CDR1 is SGHAT and CDR2 is FQNNGV. In nucleotides, the CDR3 is TGTGCCAGCAGCCTTAGGACAGACGGCGAGCAGTACTTC. Its translation: CASSLRTDGEQYF.

The genes are TRBV30 and TRBJ1-2; TRBD1 aligns across 7 bases. CDR1 is GTSNPN and CDR2 is SVGIG in the germline V gene (reference sequence). V shed 4 bases, J shed 8 bases, and the junction held 7 bases outside the gene matches. This CDR3 comprises 12 residues. Here the CDR3 DNA reads TGTGCCTGGAACCGAAGGGGGCAAGGCTACACCTTC. Translation: CAWNRRGQGYTF.

Concerning this clone itself: At one boundary the junction diverges from the germline segment, which might be a read error. The chain is built from TRBV9 and TRBJ2-1; the match to TRBD2 covers 10 bases. The CDR3 totals 13 residues. CDR1 is SGDLS, CDR2 YYNGEE, per germline. The CDR3 loop is CASSASTSGAYLF. For the CDR3, the DNA is TGTGCCAGCAGCGCCTCAACTAGCGGGGCATATCTCTTC. Supplemented by reference TRBV9 and TRBJ2-1, the full variable domain reads DSGVTQTPKHLITATGQRVTLRCSPRSGDLSVYWYQQSLDQGLQFLIQYYNGEERAKGNILERFSAQQFPDLHSELNLSSLELGDSALYFCASSASTSGAYLFGPGTRLTVL.

The gene calls are TRBV3-1 (or the pseudogene TRBV3-2) and TRBJ1-1, with D hard to call. The CDR3 spans 15 residues. Trimming cost V 4 bases and J 4 bases, with 16 bases left between them. Per germline, CDR1 LGHDT and CDR2 YNNKEL (reference sequence). The CDR3 DNA reads TGTGCCAGCAGCCCTCGAACGGGAGGACTCACTGAAGCTTTCTTT. Amino acids: CASSPRTGGLTEAFF.

The chain has TRBV5-1 and TRBJ2-1, with 8 bases identical to TRBD2. The junction had 8 bases not matched to a gene; V was cut back by 0 bases and J by 3 bases. The V gene's germline CDR1 is SGHRS and CDR2 YFSETQ. This CDR3 contains 17 residues. In DNA form, the CDR3 reads TGCGCCAGCAGCTTGGCCGCCAGCGGGAGAAGCTACAATGAGCAGTTCTTC. This codes for CASSLAASGRSYNEQFF. Looking up the rest from reference TRBV5-1 and TRBJ2-1 gives the full variable domain: KAGVTQTPRYLIKTRGQQVTLSCSPISGHRSVSWYQQTPGQGLQFLFEYFSETQRNKGNFPGRFSGRQFSNSRSEMNVSTLELGDSALYLCASSLAASGRSYNEQFFGPGTRLTVL.

The chain carries TRBV9 and TRBJ1-1; the D gene is possibly TRBD1 (5 bases). This CDR3 contains 14 residues. Germline values: CDR1 SGDLS, CDR2 YYNGEE. The V end lost 4 bases, the J end lost 4 bases, and 14 bases lay between the germline ends. The CDR3 protein is CASSPYQGSTEAFF. The CDR3 coding sequence is TGTGCCAGCAGCCCCTACCAGGGCTCCACTGAAGCTTTCTTT.

This clone was seen a handful of times. This rearrangement joins TRBV5-4 to TRBJ1-2; 10 bases match TRBD1. The CDR3 totals 15 residues. Germline V CDR1 and CDR2: SGHNT, YYREEE (reference sequence). V lost 4 bases to trimming and J lost 4 bases; unmatched junction nucleotides: 7. CDR3 DNA: TGTGCCAGCAGCCCCGTCGGGACAGGGGTCTATGGCTACACCTTC. This encodes CASSPVGTGVYGYTF.

V is TRBV19 and J is TRBJ1-4; TRBD1 is a possible D gene (5 bases). The CDR3 contains 15 residues. Trimming took 6 bases from V and 8 from J, leaving 19 bases between them. Looked up from germline, CDR1 is LNHDA and CDR2 is SQIVND (reference sequence). CDR3 nucleotides: TGTGCCAGTAGGCCCGGGACTCTTGACGGCGAAAAACTGTTTTTT. Encoded protein: CASRPGTLDGEKLFF. The variable domain in full, with the rest retrieved from reference TRBV19 and TRBJ1-4, is DGGITQSPKYLFRKEGQNVTLSCEQNLNHDAMYWYRQDPGQGLRLIYYSQIVNDFQKGDIAEGYSVSREKKESFPLTVTSAQKNPTAFYLCASRPGTLDGEKLFFGSGTQLSVL.

This rearrangement joins TRBV10-1 to TRBJ1-2; D not certain. Trimming took off 4 bases at V and 6 bases at J, with 6 bases between the two ends. Looked up from germline, CDR1 is WNHNN and CDR2 is SYGVQD (reference sequence). The CDR3 is 11 residues long. CDR3: CASSASDGYTF. The CDR3 DNA reads TGCGCCAGCAGTGCTTCAGATGGCTACACCTTC.

The chain couples TRBV5-1 to TRBJ2-2, with TRBD1 matching over 10 bases. The CDR3 runs 16 residues. J gave up 4 bases and V 4 bases, and 7 bases lay outside the gene matches. The V gene's germline CDR1 is SGHRS and CDR2 YFSETQ. This CDR3 is CASSPLGTGVTGELFF. CDR3 bases: TGCGCCAGCAGCCCCCTCGGGACAGGGGTCACCGGGGAGCTGTTTTTT.

This clone was seen just once. The V gene is TRBV30, the J gene TRBJ2-3; TRBD2 matches at 7 bases. Germline CDR1 and CDR2: GTSNPN and SVGIG (reference sequence). The CDR3 spans 12 residues. V was pared by 3 bases and J by 9 bases, with 6 bases of the junction left unmatched. The CDR3 here is CAWRASGPTQYF. The CDR3 DNA reads as TGTGCCTGGAGGGCTAGCGGACCCACGCAGTATTTT.

The J gene is TRBJ1-2, the V gene TRBV14; weak D call: TRBD1 (5 bases). Germline-derived CDR1 and CDR2 are SGHDN and FVKESK. The V end lost 1 base, the J end lost 14 bases, and 17 bases lay between the germline ends. The CDR3 has 13 residues. CDR3 nucleotides: TGTGCCAGCAGCCAAGCGAGACAGACCCCTATAACCTTC. Its translation: CASSQARQTPITF. Drawing the rest from reference TRBV14 and TRBJ1-2, the complete variable domain is EAGVTQFPSHSVIEKGQTVTLRCDPISGHDNLYWYRRVMGKEIKFLLHFVKESKQDESGMPNNRFLAERTGGTYSTLKVQPAELEDSGVYFCASSQARQTPITFGSGTRLTVV.

The V gene is TRBV4-2, the J gene TRBJ2-7; 8 positions match TRBD2. The CDR3 has 18 amino acids. V trimming: 1 base; J trimming: 6 bases; junction bases outside the gene matches: 17. Germline CDR1 LGHNA, CDR2 YNFKEQ. CDR3 amino acids: CASSQAHPSGTRRLEQYF. The CDR3 nucleotides read TGTGCCAGCAGCCAAGCTCACCCTTCCGGGACTAGAAGGCTCGAGCAGTACTTC.

This sequence joins TRBV10-3 and TRBJ1-5; possibly TRBD1 for D (6 bases). V lost 6 bases, J lost 3 bases, and 9 bases lay in between. The CDR3 runs 13 residues. Germline V CDR1 and CDR2: ENHRY, SYGVKD. DNA of the CDR3: TGTGCCATCAGCCGGGACATCAATCAGCCCCAGCATTTT. Translating it yields CAISRDINQPQHF.

This chain links TRBV3-1 (or the pseudogene TRBV3-2) with TRBJ1-1; D unclear. V was cut by 3 bases and J by 1 base, with 6 bases left in between. From germline, CDR1 is LGHDT and CDR2 YNNKEL (reference sequence). The CDR3 totals 13 residues. CDR3 region: CASSHSGNTEAFF. As DNA, the CDR3 is TGTGCCAGCAGCCACTCAGGGAACACTGAAGCTTTCTTT.

This rearrangement joins TRBV12-5 to TRBJ1-3; 7 bases fit TRBD1. V shed 2 bases, J shed 5 bases, and the junction held 6 bases outside the gene matches. Germline V gene lookup returns CDR1 LGHNT and CDR2 FRNRAP. This CDR3 region has 15 residues. The DNA of the CDR3 is TGTGCTAGTGGTTTGTTAAGGACAGGCCGAAACACCATATATTTT. This gives the protein CASGLLRTGRNTIYF. Looking up the rest from reference TRBV12-5 and TRBJ1-3 gives the full variable domain: DARVTQTPRHKVTEMGQEVTMRCQPILGHNTVFWYRQTMMQGLELLAYFRNRAPLDDSGMPKDRFSAEMPDATLATLKIQPSEPRDSAVYFCASGLLRTGRNTIYFGEGSWLTVV.

The gene calls are TRBV4-1 and TRBJ2-5; D is possibly TRBD2 (6 bases). V was cut by 5 bases and J by 5 bases, with 12 bases left in between. Germline CDR1 and CDR2: MGHRA and YSYEKL. This CDR3 has 13 residues. This CDR3 reads CASSTTRAETQYF. CDR3 in DNA: TGCGCCAGCAGCACGACTAGGGCGGAGACCCAGTACTTC.

J is TRBJ1-2 and V is TRBV5-1, with 8 positions matching TRBD1. The junction had 2 bases not matched to a gene; V was cut back by 4 bases and J by 0 bases. The germline V gene has CDR1 SGHRS and CDR2 YFSETQ. This CDR3 region has 14 residues. The CDR3 loop is CASSQQGANYGYTF. CDR3 DNA: TGCGCCAGCAGCCAACAGGGGGCTAACTATGGCTACACCTTC.

This chain joins TRBV7-2 and TRBJ1-3; D uncertain. CDR1 and CDR2 (germline): SGHTA, FQGNSA. V lost 1 base and J lost 3, with 13 bases in between. The CDR3 runs 16 residues. CDR3 sequence: CASSLDPGLLGNTIYF. CDR3 bases: TGTGCCAGCAGCTTAGATCCGGGTCTACTTGGAAACACCATATATTTT.

This clone is a singleton in its sample. CDR3 protein: CASSIFDYSSGANVLTF. As DNA, the CDR3 is TGTGCCAGTAGTATTTTTGACTACAGCTCTGGGGCCAACGTCCTGACTTTC. V usage is TRBV19 and J usage is TRBJ2-6; perhaps TRBD2 as D (5 bases). This CDR3 is built from 17 residues. Germline CDR1 is LNHDA and CDR2 is SQIVND (reference sequence). Trimming left V 3 bases short and J 0 bases short, with 12 bases between.

The chain joins TRBV7-8 to TRBJ1-5; possible D gene TRBD1, 6 bases. CDR1 and CDR2 (germline): SGHVS, FQNEAQ. Deletions cut 5 bases from V and 4 bases from J, with 15 bases between. This CDR3 contains 15 residues. CDR3 nucleotides: TGTGCCAGCAGCCCAAACAGGGTTGGGAATCAGCCCCAGCATTTT. Translating gives CASSPNRVGNQPQHF.

The V call is TRBV27, the J call TRBJ2-5; weak D call: TRBD1 (6 bases). V was cut by 5 bases and J by 4 bases, with 11 bases left in between. Germline CDR1 MNHEY, CDR2 SMNVEV (reference sequence). CDR3 length: 13 residues. The CDR3 reads CASSPDRRETQYF. The CDR3 DNA is TGTGCCAGCAGTCCGGACAGACGAGAGACCCAGTACTTC.

The chain has TRBV5-4 and TRBJ1-2; D call uncertain. V was cut by 0 bases and J by 2 bases, with 11 bases left in between. Germline V gene lookup returns CDR1 SGHNT and CDR2 YYREEE (reference sequence). This CDR3 is built from 15 residues. CDR3 bases: TGTGCCAGCAGCTTGGCACCCGACGGGAACTATGGCTACACCTTC. It specifies CASSLAPDGNYGYTF.

This clone was counted only a few times. The rearrangement uses TRBV15 and TRBJ1-1; D gene ambiguous. This CDR3 contains 14 residues. V lost 3 bases to trimming and J lost 4 bases, with 12 bases between them. Germline CDR1 and CDR2: LNHNV and YYDKDF (reference sequence). The CDR3 spells CATSRELLGTEAFF. The CDR3 coding sequence is TGTGCCACCAGCAGGGAGTTGCTAGGCACTGAAGCTTTCTTT. Variable domain in full (rest from reference TRBV15 and TRBJ1-1): DAMVIQNPRYQVTQFGKPVTLSCSQTLNHNVMYWYQQKSSQAPKLLFHYYDKDFNNEADTPDNFQSRRPNTSFCFLDIRSPGLGDTAMYLCATSRELLGTEAFFGQGTRLTVV.

The CDR3 loop reads CASSLIQCWLEAFF. The CDR3 nucleotides read TGTGCCAGCAGCTTAATACAGTGCTGGTTAGAAGCTTTCTTT. The rearrangement uses TRBV7-3 and TRBJ1-1; D remains ambiguous. This CDR3 has 14 amino acids. Germline CDR1 reads SGHTA; CDR2 reads FQGTGA. The ends were cut back, 1 base at V and 8 bases at J, with 14 bases in the middle.

This clone counts as medium-sized (0.01 to 0.1%). This chain uses TRBV19 with TRBJ1-5; 9 nucleotides align to TRBD1. This CDR3 has 15 amino acids. The germline V gene encodes CDR1 LNHDA and CDR2 SQIVND (reference sequence). J lost 4 bases, V lost 7 bases, and 8 bases had no gene match. In DNA, the CDR3 is TGTGCCAGTAAGGGCCGGGACAGGGTAAATCAGCCCCAGCATTTT. Protein product: CASKGRDRVNQPQHF.

J is TRBJ2-5 and V is TRBV19; possibly TRBD2 for D (5 bases). The CDR3 loop spans 12 amino acids. Deletions cut 3 bases from V and 4 bases from J, with 6 bases between. Germline-derived CDR1 and CDR2 are LNHDA and SQIVND (reference sequence). CDR3 region: CASSIGGETQYF. CDR3 DNA sequence: TGTGCCAGTAGTATTGGAGGAGAGACCCAGTACTTC.

This chain's CDR3 is CASSKQGIDEKLFF. The CDR3 bases are TGCGCCAGCAGCAAACAGGGAATCGATGAAAAACTGTTTTTT. The chain joins TRBV4-3 to TRBJ1-4, with a weak D call TRBD1 (6 bases). Germline CDR1 reads LGHNA; CDR2 reads YSLEER. The CDR3 is made up of 14 amino acids. V dropped 5 bases and J dropped 6 bases, with 13 bases sitting between them.